This TCR beta chain was sequenced for a study of OX40 agonist ivuxolimab in advanced cancers. Repertoires were generated with immunoSEQ multiplex PCR, while TCRdb's copy carries only in-frame clones and drops some. Here the sample spans 20,000 to 25,000 clones, just over 90% being singletons. The CDR3 is 16 residues long. Trimming took 1 base from V and 8 from J; bases not matched to a gene: 10. The germline V gene encodes CDR1 SGHVS and CDR2 FNYEAQ. This chain joins TRBV7-6 and TRBJ2-1; 8 bases align to TRBD2. The source was CD4+ or CD8+ T cells sorted from blood, collected in a trial of the OX40 agonist ivuxolimab. The origin of this receptor is an adult with an advanced solid tumor such as melanoma, head and neck, liver or kidney cancer. This chain's CDR3 is CASSLGPGGASDEQFF. DNA for the CDR3: TGTGCCAGCAGCTTAGGGCCGGGGGGGGCGTCTGATGAGCAGTTCTTC.